This T cell receptor (beta chain) is from a study of Graves' ophthalmopathy and Graves' hyperthyroidism. This clonotype was recorded at least ten times. Germline V gene lookup returns CDR1 LNHNV and CDR2 YYDKDF (reference sequence). Between the trimmed V and J ends, which lost 0 bases and 2 bases, there was a span of 17 bases. The CDR3 totals 18 residues. Amplified TCR beta CDR3 regions were obtained using RNA transcripts as template. The first round was an RT-PCR with HTBI primers, and the second round was a multiplex PCR. TCRdb passed the multiplex PCR reads through MiXCR, listing each CDR3 protein once. The sample consists of about half a million distinct CDR3 sequences, approximately 15% of them appearing once.

The clonotype originates from a woman in her twenties or thirties with Graves' ophthalmopathy. The sequencing input was blood. The chain joins TRBV15 to TRBJ1-5; D is uncertain. CDR3 amino acids: CATSRDPPGTPGNQPQHF. The CDR3 coding sequence is TGTGCCACCAGCAGAGATCCCCCGGGAACCCCCGGCAATCAGCCCCAGCATTTT.